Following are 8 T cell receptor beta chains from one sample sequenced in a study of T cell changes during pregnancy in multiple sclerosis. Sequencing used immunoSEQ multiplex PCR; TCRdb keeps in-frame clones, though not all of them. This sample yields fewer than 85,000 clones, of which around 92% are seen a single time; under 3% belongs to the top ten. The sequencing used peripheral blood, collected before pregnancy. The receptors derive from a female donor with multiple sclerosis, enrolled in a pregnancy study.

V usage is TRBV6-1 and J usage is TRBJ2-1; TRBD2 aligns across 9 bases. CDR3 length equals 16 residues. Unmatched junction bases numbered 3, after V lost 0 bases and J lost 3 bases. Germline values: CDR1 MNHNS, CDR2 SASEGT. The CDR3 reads CASSEAPTSGYNEQFF. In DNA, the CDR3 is TGTGCCAGCAGTGAAGCCCCGACTAGCGGCTACAATGAGCAGTTCTTC.

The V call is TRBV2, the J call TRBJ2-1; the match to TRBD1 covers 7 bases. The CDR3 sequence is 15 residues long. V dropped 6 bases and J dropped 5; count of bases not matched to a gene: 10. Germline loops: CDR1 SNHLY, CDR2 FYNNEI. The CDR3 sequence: CASSPRTGQNNEQFF. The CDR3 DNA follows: TGTGCCAGCAGCCCTCGGACAGGACAAAACAATGAGCAGTTCTTC.

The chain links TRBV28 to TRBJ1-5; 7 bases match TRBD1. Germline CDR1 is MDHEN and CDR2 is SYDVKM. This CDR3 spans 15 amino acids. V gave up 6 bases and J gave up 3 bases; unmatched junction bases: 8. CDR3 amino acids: CASRSGQENNQPQHF. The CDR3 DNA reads TGTGCCAGCAGATCAGGACAGGAGAACAATCAGCCCCAGCATTTT.

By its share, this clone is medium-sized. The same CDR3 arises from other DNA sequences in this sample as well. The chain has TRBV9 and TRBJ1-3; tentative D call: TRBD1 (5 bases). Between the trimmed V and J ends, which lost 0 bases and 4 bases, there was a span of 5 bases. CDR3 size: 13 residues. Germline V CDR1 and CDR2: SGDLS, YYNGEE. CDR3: CASSVGQGNTIYF. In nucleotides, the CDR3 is TGTGCCAGCAGCGTAGGACAGGGAAACACCATATATTTT.

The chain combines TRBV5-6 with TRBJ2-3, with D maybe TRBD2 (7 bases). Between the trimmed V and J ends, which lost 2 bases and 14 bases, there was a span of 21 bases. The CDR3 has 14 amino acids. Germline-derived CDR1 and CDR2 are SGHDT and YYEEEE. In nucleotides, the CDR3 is TGTGCCAGCAGCTTTAGAGGGGGGGACTTCTTTCCGTATTTT. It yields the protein CASSFRGGDFFPYF.

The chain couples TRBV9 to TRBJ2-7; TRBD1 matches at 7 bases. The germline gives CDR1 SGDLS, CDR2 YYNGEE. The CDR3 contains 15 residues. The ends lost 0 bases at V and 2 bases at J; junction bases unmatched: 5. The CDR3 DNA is TGTGCCAGCAGCGTAGCTGGGCAGGGGGCCTACGAGCAGTACTTC. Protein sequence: CASSVAGQGAYEQYF.

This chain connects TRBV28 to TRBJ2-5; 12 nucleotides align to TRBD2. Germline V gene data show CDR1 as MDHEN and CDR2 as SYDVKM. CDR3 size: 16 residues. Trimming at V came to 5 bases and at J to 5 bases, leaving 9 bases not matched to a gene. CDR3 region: CASSIQLAGGGETQYF. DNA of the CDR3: TGTGCCAGCAGTATCCAACTAGCGGGAGGAGGGGAGACCCAGTACTTC.

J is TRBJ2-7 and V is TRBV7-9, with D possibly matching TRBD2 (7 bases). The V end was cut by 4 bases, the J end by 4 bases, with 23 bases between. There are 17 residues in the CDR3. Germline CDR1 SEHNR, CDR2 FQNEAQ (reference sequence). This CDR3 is CASSSGRARDTWYEQYF. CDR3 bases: TGTGCCAGCAGCTCAGGGAGGGCCAGGGACACTTGGTACGAGCAGTACTTC. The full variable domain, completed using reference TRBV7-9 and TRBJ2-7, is DTGVSQNPRHKITKRGQNVTFRCDPISEHNRLYWYRQTLGQGPEFLTYFQNEAQLEKSRLLSDRFSAERPKGSFSTLEIQRTEQGDSAMYLCASSSGRARDTWYEQYFGPGTRLTVT.